The source of this T cell receptor beta chain is a study of cytomegalovirus exposure and HLA in healthy donors. On this clone itself: Its cognate antigen is unknown.

Primers included in the PCR were 60 Vbeta and 13 Jbeta primers. The data were produced by immunoSEQ multiplex PCR, yet TCRdb's version contains in-frame clones alone and is incomplete. The table lists roughly 200,000 clones, under 9.5% of them singletons, with roughly 1.3% in the top ten. Study-level points and caveats: Earlier analysis found most TCR beta V segments productive about 90% or about 30% of the time.

This TCR was recovered from a woman aged 30 to 39 in good health and CMV-seropositive. Sequenced: PBMCs.

For the CDR3, the DNA is TGCGCCAGCAGCCGTAGCGGAGGGGAATACAATGAGCAGTTCTTC. Its protein product is CASSRSGGEYNEQFF. This chain links TRBV4-1 with TRBJ2-1, with D possibly matching TRBD2 (6 bases). The CDR3 runs to 15 residues. V was trimmed by 4 bases and J by 4 bases, leaving 14 bases between them. CDR1 and CDR2 (germline): MGHRA, YSYEKL.